The T cell receptor (beta chain) described here comes from a study of Tregs in tolerant kidney transplant recipients. Broader study findings: Findings come from small patient numbers and require larger validation. Tregs expanded with activated donor B cells seemed most donor-specific. Biological reproducibility was not directly addressed in this study.

TCRdb's copy holds only in-frame clones and misses some; the assay was immunoSEQ multiplex PCR. In the table there are roughly 14,000 clones, approximately 94% of which are singletons. Germline V gives CDR1 LGHNA, CDR2 YSLEER. The V end lost 0 bases, the J end lost 5 bases, and 14 bases lay between the germline ends. This CDR3 has 15 amino acids. CD4+CD25+CD127- Tregs, CD4+CD25- non-Tregs, CD4 and CD8 cells were sorted. This clone appeared a single time. Its antigen is undetermined. The TCR originated in a human donor in good health. The sample taken for sequencing was CD8+ T cells from blood. The rearrangement links TRBV4-3 to TRBJ2-7, with D possibly TRBD2 on 7 matching bases. CDR3 sequence (DNA): TGCGCCAGCAGCCAAGAGGCGGGGGCGCCCCACGAGCAGTACTTC. It is translated as CASSQEAGAPHEQYF.